The sequence of this T cell receptor beta chain was determined in a study of T-cell memory formation after mild COVID-19. Study overall: TCR clusters showed largely donor specificity.

Study results and caveats: Pre-infection memory contained some responding clones, which suggested that cross-reactive memory had joined.

V lost 2 bases and J lost 4; bases outside the gene matches: 12. This CDR3 is 18 amino acids long. Germline lookup yields CDR1 MGHRA and CDR2 YSYEKL. The authors produced TCR alpha and TCR beta cDNA libraries with sample barcodes and UMIs by 5'RACE using constant-segment primers. One entry per CDR3 protein, called by TCRdb with MiXCR from the 5' RACE reads. The sample holds some 300,000 distinct CDR3 sequences; approximately 22% are singletons and the top ten take around 23%. Details on this clonotype: Its antigen is currently unknown.

The rearrangement uses TRBV4-1 and TRBJ2-5; TRBD2 agrees at 11 bases. Sequencing was performed on PBMCs or a T cell subset sorted from them (not recorded which). The sequence came from a young man who had mild COVID-19 (a few samples of this study predate the infection). Cell type and time point are not known. In nucleotides, the CDR3 is TGCGCCAGCAGCCAAAGGGTAGCGGGGGGGCCGGTCGGAGAGACCCAGTACTTC. It specifies CASSQRVAGGPVGETQYF.